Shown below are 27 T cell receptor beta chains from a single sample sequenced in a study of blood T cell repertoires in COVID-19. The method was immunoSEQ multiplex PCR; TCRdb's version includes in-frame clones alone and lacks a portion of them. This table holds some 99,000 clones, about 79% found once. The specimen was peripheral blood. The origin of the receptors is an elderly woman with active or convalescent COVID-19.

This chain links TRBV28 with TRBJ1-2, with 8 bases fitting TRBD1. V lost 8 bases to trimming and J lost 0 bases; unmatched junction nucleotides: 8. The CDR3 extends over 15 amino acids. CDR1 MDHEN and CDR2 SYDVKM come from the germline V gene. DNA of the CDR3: TGTGCCAGCGGTATACAGGGGGACGCTAACTATGGCTACACCTTC. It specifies CASGIQGDANYGYTF.

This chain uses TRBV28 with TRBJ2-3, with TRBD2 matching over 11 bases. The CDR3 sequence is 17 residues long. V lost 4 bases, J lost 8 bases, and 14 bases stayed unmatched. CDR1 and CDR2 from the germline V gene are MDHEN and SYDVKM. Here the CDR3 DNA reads TGTGCCAGCAGTTCCTTAGTAGCGGGAGGGCCGGGGGGTACGCAGTATTTT. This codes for CASSSLVAGGPGGTQYF.

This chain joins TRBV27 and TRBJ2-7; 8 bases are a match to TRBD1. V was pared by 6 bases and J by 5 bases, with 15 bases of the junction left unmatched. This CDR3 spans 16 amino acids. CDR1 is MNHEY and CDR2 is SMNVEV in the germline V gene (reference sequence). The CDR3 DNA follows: TGTGCCAGCAGCTATAGATCAGGGGGCGGAATCGACGAGCAGTACTTC. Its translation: CASSYRSGGGIDEQYF.

The CDR3 DNA is TGTGCCAGCAGTTTCGGCAATCAGCCCCAGCATTTT. Protein sequence: CASSFGNQPQHF. This chain uses TRBV28 with TRBJ1-5; D unclear. Trimming removed 3 bases at V and 2 bases at J, with 2 bases between. This CDR3 spans 12 amino acids. Germline-derived CDR1 and CDR2 are MDHEN and SYDVKM.

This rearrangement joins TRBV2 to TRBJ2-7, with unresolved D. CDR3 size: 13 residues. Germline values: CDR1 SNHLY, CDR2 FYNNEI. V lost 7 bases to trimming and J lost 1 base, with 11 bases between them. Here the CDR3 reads CASTDVRSYEQYF. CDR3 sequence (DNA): TGTGCCAGCACGGATGTCAGGTCCTACGAGCAGTACTTC. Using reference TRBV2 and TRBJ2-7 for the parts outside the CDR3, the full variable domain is EPEVTQTPSHQVTQMGQEVILRCVPISNHLYFYWYRQILGQKVEFLVSFYNNEISEKSEIFDDQFSVERPDGSNFTLKIRSTKLEDSAMYFCASTDVRSYEQYFGPGTRLTVT.

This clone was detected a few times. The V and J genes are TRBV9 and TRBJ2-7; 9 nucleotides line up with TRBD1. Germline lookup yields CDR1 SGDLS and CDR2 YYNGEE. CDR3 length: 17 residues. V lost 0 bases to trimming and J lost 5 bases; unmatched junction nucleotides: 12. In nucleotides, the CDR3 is TGTGCCAGCAGCGTAGCTTTACCCGGGACAGGGTTGGACGAGCAGTACTTC. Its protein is CASSVALPGTGLDEQYF. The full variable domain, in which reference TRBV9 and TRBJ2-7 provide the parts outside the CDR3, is DSGVTQTPKHLITATGQRVTLRCSPRSGDLSVYWYQQSLDQGLQFLIQYYNGEERAKGNILERFSAQQFPDLHSELNLSSLELGDSALYFCASSVALPGTGLDEQYFGPGTRLTVT.

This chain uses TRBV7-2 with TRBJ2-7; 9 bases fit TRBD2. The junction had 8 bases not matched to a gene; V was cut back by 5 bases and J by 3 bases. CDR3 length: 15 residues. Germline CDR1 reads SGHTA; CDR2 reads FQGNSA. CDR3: CASSHPSGILYEQYF. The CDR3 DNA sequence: TGTGCCAGCAGCCACCCTAGCGGGATACTCTACGAGCAGTACTTC.

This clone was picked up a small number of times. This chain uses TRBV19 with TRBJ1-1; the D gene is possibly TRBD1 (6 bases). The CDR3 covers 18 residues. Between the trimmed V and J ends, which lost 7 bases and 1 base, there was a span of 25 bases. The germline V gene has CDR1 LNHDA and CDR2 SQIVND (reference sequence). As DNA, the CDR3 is TGTGCCAGTAAATCGTTGATCAGGGGAAGTTCATCGAACACTGAAGCTTTCTTT. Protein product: CASKSLIRGSSSNTEAFF.

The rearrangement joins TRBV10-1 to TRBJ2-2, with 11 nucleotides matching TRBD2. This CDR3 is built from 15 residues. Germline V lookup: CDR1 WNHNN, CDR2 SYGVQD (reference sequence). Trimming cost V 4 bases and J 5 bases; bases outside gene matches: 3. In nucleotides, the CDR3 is TGCGCCAGCAGTGGGAGGACTAGCGGGACCGGGGAGCTGTTTTTT. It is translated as CASSGRTSGTGELFF.

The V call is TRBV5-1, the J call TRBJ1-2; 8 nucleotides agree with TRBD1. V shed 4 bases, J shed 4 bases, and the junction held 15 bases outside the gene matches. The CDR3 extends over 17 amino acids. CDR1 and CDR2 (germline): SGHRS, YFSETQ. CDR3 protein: CASSPGGSTGGVYGYTF. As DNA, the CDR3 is TGCGCCAGCAGCCCTGGAGGCAGTACAGGGGGTGTCTATGGCTACACCTTC.

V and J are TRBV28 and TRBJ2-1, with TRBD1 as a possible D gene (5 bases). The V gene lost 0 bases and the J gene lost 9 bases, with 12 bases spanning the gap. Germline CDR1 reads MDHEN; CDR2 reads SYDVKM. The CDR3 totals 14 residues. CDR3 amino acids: CASSLWSAGREQFF. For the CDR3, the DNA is TGTGCCAGCAGTTTATGGAGCGCAGGGCGTGAGCAGTTCTTC.

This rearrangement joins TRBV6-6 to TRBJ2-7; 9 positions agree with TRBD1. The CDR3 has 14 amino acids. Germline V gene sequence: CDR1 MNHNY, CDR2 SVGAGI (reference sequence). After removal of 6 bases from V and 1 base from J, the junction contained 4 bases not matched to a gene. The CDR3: CASREGQGSYEQYF. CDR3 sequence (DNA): TGTGCCAGCAGAGAGGGACAGGGATCCTACGAGCAGTACTTC.

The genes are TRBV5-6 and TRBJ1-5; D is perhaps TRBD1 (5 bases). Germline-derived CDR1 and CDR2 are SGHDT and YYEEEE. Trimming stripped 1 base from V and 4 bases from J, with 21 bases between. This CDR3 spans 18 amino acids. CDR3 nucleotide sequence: TGTGCCAGCAGCTTGCAGACAGCATCGTTAAGCCCTAATCAGCCCCAGCATTTT. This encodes CASSLQTASLSPNQPQHF. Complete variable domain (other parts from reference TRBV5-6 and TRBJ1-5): DAGVTQSPTHLIKTRGQQVTLRCSPKSGHDTVSWYQQALGQGPQFIFQYYEEEERQRGNFPDRFSGHQFPNYSSELNVNALLLGDSALYLCASSLQTASLSPNQPQHFGDGTRLSIL.

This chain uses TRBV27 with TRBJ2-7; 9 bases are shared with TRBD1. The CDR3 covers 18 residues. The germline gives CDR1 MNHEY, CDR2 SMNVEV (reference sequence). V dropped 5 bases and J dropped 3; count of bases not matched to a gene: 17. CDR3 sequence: CASSLTGQGTTPYYEQYF. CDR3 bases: TGTGCCAGCAGTCTAACTGGACAGGGGACGACCCCATACTACGAGCAGTACTTC.

CDR3: CASSYPPGMSNSPLHF. The CDR3 nucleotides are TGTGCCAGCAGTTACCCTCCGGGTATGAGTAATTCACCCCTCCACTTT. This sequence joins TRBV6-5 and TRBJ1-6; D remains ambiguous. CDR1 MNHEY and CDR2 SVGAGI come from the germline V gene. The CDR3 covers 16 residues. V was clipped by 2 bases and J by 6 bases, with 14 bases between them.

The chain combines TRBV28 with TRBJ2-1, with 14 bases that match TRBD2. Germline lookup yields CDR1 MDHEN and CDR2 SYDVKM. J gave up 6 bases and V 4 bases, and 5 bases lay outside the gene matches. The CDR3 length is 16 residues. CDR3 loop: CASSSPGLAGVNEQFF. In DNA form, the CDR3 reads TGTGCCAGCAGTTCACCGGGACTAGCGGGAGTCAATGAGCAGTTCTTC.

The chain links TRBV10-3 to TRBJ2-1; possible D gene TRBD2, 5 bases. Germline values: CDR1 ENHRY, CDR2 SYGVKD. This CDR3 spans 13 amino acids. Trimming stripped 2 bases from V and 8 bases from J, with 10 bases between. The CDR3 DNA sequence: TGTGCCATCAGTGAGCCGGAGAGGGATGAGCAGTTCTTC. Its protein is CAISEPERDEQFF.

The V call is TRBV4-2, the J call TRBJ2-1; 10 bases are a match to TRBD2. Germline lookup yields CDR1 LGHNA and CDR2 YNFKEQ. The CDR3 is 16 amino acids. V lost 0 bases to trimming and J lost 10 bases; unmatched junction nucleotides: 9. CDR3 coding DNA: TGTGCCAGCAGCCAAGAGTCTAGCGGGGGTCTAGCCGAGCAGTTCTTC. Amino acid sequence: CASSQESSGGLAEQFF.

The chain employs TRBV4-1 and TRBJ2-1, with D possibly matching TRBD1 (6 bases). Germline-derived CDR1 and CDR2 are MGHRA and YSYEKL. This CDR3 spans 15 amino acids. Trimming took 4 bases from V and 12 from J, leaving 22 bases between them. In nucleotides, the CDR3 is TGCGCCAGCAGCCCCCCAGGGGAATCGACATCACGGCAGTTCTTC. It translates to CASSPPGESTSRQFF.

CDR3 DNA: TGTGCCAGCAGTTTCCGGTGGCAGCCCCAGCATTTT. It specifies CASSFRWQPQHF. V gene TRBV28 combines with J gene TRBJ1-5; D gene unclear. Per the germline V gene, CDR1 is MDHEN and CDR2 is SYDVKM. This CDR3 comprises 12 residues. The V end was cut by 3 bases, the J end by 7 bases, with 7 bases between.

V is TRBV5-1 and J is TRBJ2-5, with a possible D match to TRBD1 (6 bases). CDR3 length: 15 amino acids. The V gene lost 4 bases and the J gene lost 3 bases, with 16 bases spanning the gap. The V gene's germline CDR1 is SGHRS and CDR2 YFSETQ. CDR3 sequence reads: CASSPPRGAEETQYF. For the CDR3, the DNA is TGCGCCAGCAGCCCTCCCAGGGGCGCGGAAGAGACCCAGTACTTC.

CDR3 region: CASSPAWRVADTQYF. In DNA form, the CDR3 reads TGTGCCAGCAGCCCAGCCTGGCGGGTGGCAGATACGCAGTATTTT. V is TRBV9 and J is TRBJ2-3; TRBD2 might be the D (5 bases). The ends were cut back, 4 bases at V and 4 bases at J, with 16 bases in the middle. The CDR3 contains 15 residues. Germline V CDR1 and CDR2: SGDLS, YYNGEE.

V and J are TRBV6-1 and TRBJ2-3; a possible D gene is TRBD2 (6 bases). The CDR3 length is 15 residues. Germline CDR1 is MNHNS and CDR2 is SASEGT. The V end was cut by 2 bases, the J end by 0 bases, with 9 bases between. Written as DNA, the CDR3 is TGTGCCAGCAGTGAACCGGGACTGAGCACAGATACGCAGTATTTT. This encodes CASSEPGLSTDTQYF.

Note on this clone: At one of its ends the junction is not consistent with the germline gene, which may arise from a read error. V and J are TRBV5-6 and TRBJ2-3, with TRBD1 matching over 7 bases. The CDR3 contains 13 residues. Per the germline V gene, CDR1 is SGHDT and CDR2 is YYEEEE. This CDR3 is CAGRLQGADTQYF. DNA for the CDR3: TGTGCCGGCAGGCTCCAGGGGGCAGATACGCAGTATTTT. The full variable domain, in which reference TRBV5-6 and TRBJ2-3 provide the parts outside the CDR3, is DAGVTQSPTHLIKTRGQQVTLRCSPKSGHDTVSWYQQALGQGPQFIFQYYEEEERQRGNFPDRFSGHQFPNYSSELNVNALLLGDSALYLCAGRLQGADTQYFGPGTRLTVL.

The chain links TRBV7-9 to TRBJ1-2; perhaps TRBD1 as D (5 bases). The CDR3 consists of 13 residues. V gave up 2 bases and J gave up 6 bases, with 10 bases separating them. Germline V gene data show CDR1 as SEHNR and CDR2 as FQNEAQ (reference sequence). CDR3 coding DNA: TGTGCCAGCAGCTTACAGGGATTGGATGGCTACACCTTC. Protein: CASSLQGLDGYTF. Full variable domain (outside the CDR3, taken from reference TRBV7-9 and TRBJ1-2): DTGVSQNPRHKITKRGQNVTFRCDPISEHNRLYWYRQTLGQGPEFLTYFQNEAQLEKSRLLSDRFSAERPKGSFSTLEIQRTEQGDSAMYLCASSLQGLDGYTFGSGTRLTVV.

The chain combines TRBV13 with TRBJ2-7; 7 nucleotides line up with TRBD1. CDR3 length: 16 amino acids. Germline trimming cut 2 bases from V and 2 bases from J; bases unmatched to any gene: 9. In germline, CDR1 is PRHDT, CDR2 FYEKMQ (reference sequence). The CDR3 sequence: CASSLRQGSFTYEQYF. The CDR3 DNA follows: TGTGCCAGCAGCTTAAGACAGGGCTCCTTCACCTACGAGCAGTACTTC.

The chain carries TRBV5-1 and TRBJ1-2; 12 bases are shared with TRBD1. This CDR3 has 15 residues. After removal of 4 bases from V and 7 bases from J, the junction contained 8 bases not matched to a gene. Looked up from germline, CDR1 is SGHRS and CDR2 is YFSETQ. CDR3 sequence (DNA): TGCGCCAGCAGCGCTGCCGGGACAGGGGGCCCTGGCTACACCTTC. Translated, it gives CASSAAGTGGPGYTF.